Listed below are T cell receptor beta chains from one sample, sequenced in a study of control samples from healthy donors and cancer patients. TCRdb keeps only in-frame clones here, not all; method: immunoSEQ multiplex PCR. The data show about 220,000 clones, about 94% seen once. Sequencing used blood. The receptor source for this set is a man aged 45-65 years in good health. Both conserved end residues are part of each CDR3. The D gene is left open where the match is weak. Where a row states a size, it is once, few, many or the class of an expanded clone; other rows omit it.

v_gene,j_gene,abundance,d_gene,CDR3nt,CDR3aa
TRBV4-1,TRBJ2-1,-,-,TGCGCCAGCAGCCAAGGGCGGGACAGTAACTACAATGAGCAGTTCTTC,CASSQGRDSNYNEQFF
TRBV4-2,TRBJ2-5,once,TRBD1,TGTGCCAGCAGCCAAGATAAGGGACAGGTGGGGGAGACCCAGTACTTC,CASSQDKGQVGETQYF
TRBV29-1,TRBJ1-2,-,-,TGCAGCGTTGAGCGGGGGAGCAACTATGGCTACACCTTC,CSVERGSNYGYTF
TRBV5-1,TRBJ2-5,-,-,TGCGCCAGCAGCTTGGCCGGCAGCCTCCGGATTGAGTACTTC,CASSLAGSLRIEYF
TRBV9,TRBJ2-2,-,TRBD2,TGTGCCAGCAGCGTCACTCTGGGGAGGGTCACCGGGGAGCTGTTTTTT,CASSVTLGRVTGELFF
TRBV2,TRBJ1-2,-,TRBD1,TGTGCCAGCAGTTCTCAGGGGGACGCCTATGGCTACACCTTC,CASSSQGDAYGYTF
TRBV27,TRBJ1-1,-,-,TGTGCCAGCAGTTTTTCGTCCGACAGGCTATTTTCATCAACCAGGGTAGCTTTCTTT,CASSFSSDRLFSSTRVAFF
TRBV5-1,TRBJ2-3,-,-,TGCGCCAGCAACCCGGGCACAGATACGCAGTATTTT,CASNPGTDTQYF
TRBV27,TRBJ2-1,-,-,TGTGCCAGCAGTTTGGCCAGGCGGGGAACTATTTACAATGAGCAGTTCTTC,CASSLARRGTIYNEQFF
TRBV5-1,TRBJ1-6,-,-,TGCGCCAGCAGGGACAATGATTCACCCCTCCACTTT,CASRDNDSPLHF
TRBV18,TRBJ1-1,-,-,TGTGCCAGCTCACCACTTACGGGGAACACTGAAGCTTTCTTT,CASSPLTGNTEAFF
TRBV18,TRBJ1-4,-,TRBD1,TGTGCCAGCTCACAAAGGGGGCCCAACGAAAAACTGTTTTTT,CASSQRGPNEKLFF
TRBV2,TRBJ1-2,-,TRBD1,TGTGCCAGCAGTGCCGGGACAGATAACTATGGCTACACCTTC,CASSAGTDNYGYTF
TRBV19,TRBJ2-1,-,-,TGTGCCAGTAGTATCCAGGGACGTGGTCACAATGAGCAGTTCTTC,CASSIQGRGHNEQFF
TRBV28,TRBJ2-2,-,TRBD1,TGTGCCAGCCTAGCCCAGACAGGGTGGGTCCCCGGGGAGCTGTTTTTT,CASLAQTGWVPGELFF